Each of the 17 T cell receptor beta chains below was sequenced from the same sample in a study of cytomegalovirus exposure and HLA in healthy donors. The PCR ran on 60 Vbeta and 13 Jbeta primers. Some clones are missing from TCRdb's copy, which holds only in-frame ones; the method was immunoSEQ multiplex PCR. In total, the table holds 29,000 or so clones. Sequencing used PBMCs. The receptor set was obtained from a man aged 25 to 45 in good health and CMV-seronegative.

The J gene is TRBJ2-1, the V gene TRBV30; a possible D gene is TRBD2 (6 bases). V lost 2 bases and J 8 bases, leaving 7 bases between the germline ends. The germline gives CDR1 GTSNPN, CDR2 SVGIG (reference sequence). The CDR3 consists of 11 residues. The CDR3 protein is CAWSWGDEQFF. CDR3 sequence (DNA): TGTGCCTGGAGTTGGGGGGATGAGCAGTTCTTC.

This chain joins TRBV12-5 and TRBJ2-7, with D possibly being TRBD1 (6 bases). The CDR3 totals 17 residues. Between the trimmed V and J ends, which lost 6 bases and 2 bases, there was a span of 23 bases. Germline V lookup: CDR1 LGHNT, CDR2 FRNRAP. The CDR3: CASGPGKGQGNPYEQYF. The CDR3, as DNA: TGTGCTAGTGGCCCTGGAAAGGGGCAGGGGAACCCCTACGAGCAGTACTTC.

V gene TRBV14 combines with J gene TRBJ2-3, with 14 bases matching TRBD2. The CDR3 is 16 residues long. V gave up 5 bases and J gave up 1 base; unmatched junction bases: 2. Germline lookup yields CDR1 SGHDN and CDR2 FVKESK. CDR3 amino acids: CASSEGLAGGTDTQYF. Written as DNA, the CDR3 is TGTGCCAGCAGCGAGGGACTAGCGGGAGGCACAGATACGCAGTATTTT. The whole variable domain, filled in from reference TRBV14 and TRBJ2-3, reads EAGVTQFPSHSVIEKGQTVTLRCDPISGHDNLYWYRRVMGKEIKFLLHFVKESKQDESGMPNNRFLAERTGGTYSTLKVQPAELEDSGVYFCASSEGLAGGTDTQYFGPGTRLTVL.

The chain is built from TRBV19 and TRBJ1-2; TRBD1 matches at 7 bases. The trim removed 5 bases at V and 4 bases at J, leaving 10 bases unmatched. The CDR3 extends over 15 amino acids. The germline V gene has CDR1 LNHDA and CDR2 SQIVND (reference sequence). Here the CDR3 DNA reads TGTGCCAGTAGTTTTCCGGGACAGAGTATCTATGGCTACACCTTC. It encodes CASSFPGQSIYGYTF.

The rearrangement uses TRBV2 and TRBJ2-7, with 7 nucleotides matching TRBD2. Trimming at V came to 2 bases and at J to 3 bases, leaving 4 bases not matched to a gene. The germline gives CDR1 SNHLY, CDR2 FYNNEI. This CDR3 region has 14 residues. CDR3 sequence reads: CASSERTSVYEQYF. Written as DNA, the CDR3 is TGTGCCAGCAGTGAAAGGACTAGTGTCTACGAGCAGTACTTC. Based on the CDR3 plus reference TRBV2 and TRBJ2-7, the full variable domain is EPEVTQTPSHQVTQMGQEVILRCVPISNHLYFYWYRQILGQKVEFLVSFYNNEISEKSEIFDDQFSVERPDGSNFTLKIRSTKLEDSAMYFCASSERTSVYEQYFGPGTRLTVT.

This chain joins TRBV6-5 and TRBJ1-4; 9 bases line up with TRBD1. Germline V lookup: CDR1 MNHEY, CDR2 SVGAGI. Unmatched junction bases numbered 7, after V lost 4 bases and J lost 10 bases. The CDR3 sequence is 14 residues long. The CDR3 sequence: CASSSTGGEGKLFF. CDR3 DNA sequence: TGTGCCAGCAGTTCTACAGGGGGCGAGGGAAAACTGTTTTTT.

The chain recombines TRBV5-4 with TRBJ2-1; D is ambiguous. Per germline, CDR1 SGHNT and CDR2 YYREEE (reference sequence). The CDR3 totals 11 residues. V lost 5 bases to trimming and J lost 8 bases, with 8 bases between them. This chain's CDR3 is CASSARDEQFF. DNA for the CDR3: TGTGCCAGCAGTGCTAGAGATGAGCAGTTCTTC.

The gene calls are TRBV9 and TRBJ2-5; 11 bases agree with TRBD2. CDR1 and CDR2 from the germline V gene are SGDLS and YYNGEE. CDR3 size: 15 residues. V gave up 1 base and J gave up 7 bases; unmatched junction bases: 6. CDR3 nucleotides: TGTGCCAGCAGCGTATCACTAGCGGGGGATGGGACCCAGTACTTC. This gives the protein CASSVSLAGDGTQYF.

The genes are TRBV5-1 and TRBJ2-2, with a possible D match to TRBD2 (6 bases). The germline V and J ends were trimmed by 1 base and 5 bases, with 9 bases remaining between them. The CDR3 has 14 amino acids. Germline V gene sequence: CDR1 SGHRS, CDR2 YFSETQ. CDR3 in DNA: TGCGCCAGCAGCTTGTGGGCGGGAACCGGGGAGCTGTTTTTT. It encodes CASSLWAGTGELFF.

The V gene is TRBV6-5, the J gene TRBJ2-5, with D perhaps TRBD1 (6 bases). The DNA end favors TRBJ2-7, so the J call may be wrong. The CDR3 is made up of 16 amino acids. Germline V gene lookup returns CDR1 MNHEY and CDR2 SVGAGI. Here the CDR3 DNA reads TGTGCCAGCAGTTACTCATCCGGGACACACGCCTACGAGCAGTACTTC. Its translation is CASSYSSGTHAYEQYF.

This chain connects TRBV19 to TRBJ2-5; 7 bases agree with TRBD2. The germline V gene has CDR1 LNHDA and CDR2 SQIVND (reference sequence). This CDR3 has 15 residues. Trimming took 7 bases from V and 2 from J; bases not matched to a gene: 10. The CDR3 coding sequence is TGTGCCAGTAAGGCTTGGGAGGGAGGGCAAGAGACCCAGTACTTC. Translated, it gives CASKAWEGGQETQYF.

The gene calls are TRBV11-3 and TRBJ2-3; D may be TRBD1 (5 bases). Germline V lookup: CDR1 SGHNT, CDR2 YENEEA. Trimming took off 5 bases at V and 3 bases at J, with 15 bases between the two ends. The CDR3 is made up of 15 amino acids. In DNA form, the CDR3 reads TGTGCCAGCAGCCCTGGTGGACGACAGACAGATACGCAGTATTTT. Its translation: CASSPGGRQTDTQYF.

V is TRBV4-2 and J is TRBJ2-2, with TRBD1 identical over 7 bases. Losses at the gene ends were 4 bases for V and 4 bases for J; bases not matched to a gene: 6. The germline V gene encodes CDR1 LGHNA and CDR2 YNFKEQ. CDR3 size: 15 residues. CDR3 coding DNA: TGTGCCAGCAGCCCCCAGACAGGGATCACCGGGGAGCTGTTTTTT. Translation gives CASSPQTGITGELFF.

The chain joins TRBV30 to TRBJ2-5; the match to TRBD2 covers 12 bases. The V gene's germline CDR1 is GTSNPN and CDR2 SVGIG (reference sequence). Trimming at V came to 0 bases and at J to 3 bases, leaving 5 bases not matched to a gene. CDR3 length equals 16 residues. The CDR3 DNA is TGTGCCTGGAGTGTCCTAGCGGGAGGGTACGAAGAGACCCAGTACTTC. Amino acids: CAWSVLAGGYEETQYF.

The CDR3 region is CATITPGQVLNQPQHF. CDR3 in DNA: TGTGCCACCATTACTCCGGGACAGGTACTTAATCAGCCCCAGCATTTT. V is TRBV28 and J is TRBJ1-5; 8 positions agree with TRBD1. The V segment lost 10 bases and the J segment 4 bases; nucleotides outside the gene matches: 15. The CDR3 contains 16 residues. Germline loops: CDR1 MDHEN, CDR2 SYDVKM.

The chain recombines TRBV4-2 with TRBJ1-6; D ambiguous. CDR1 is LGHNA and CDR2 is YNFKEQ in the germline V gene. V lost 0 bases and J lost 7, with 10 bases in between. This CDR3 has 15 residues. The CDR3 sequence: CASSQETLGNSPLHF. The CDR3 region has the DNA TGTGCCAGCAGCCAAGAGACCCTCGGGAATTCACCCCTCCACTTT.

The CDR3 loop is CASSSRSEQFF. The CDR3 DNA reads TGTGCCAGCAGCTCCCGGAGTGAGCAGTTCTTC. V and J are TRBV11-3 and TRBJ2-1; D gene ambiguous. Trimming left V 4 bases short and J 9 bases short, with 7 bases between. The CDR3 is made up of 11 amino acids. Germline values: CDR1 SGHNT, CDR2 YENEEA.